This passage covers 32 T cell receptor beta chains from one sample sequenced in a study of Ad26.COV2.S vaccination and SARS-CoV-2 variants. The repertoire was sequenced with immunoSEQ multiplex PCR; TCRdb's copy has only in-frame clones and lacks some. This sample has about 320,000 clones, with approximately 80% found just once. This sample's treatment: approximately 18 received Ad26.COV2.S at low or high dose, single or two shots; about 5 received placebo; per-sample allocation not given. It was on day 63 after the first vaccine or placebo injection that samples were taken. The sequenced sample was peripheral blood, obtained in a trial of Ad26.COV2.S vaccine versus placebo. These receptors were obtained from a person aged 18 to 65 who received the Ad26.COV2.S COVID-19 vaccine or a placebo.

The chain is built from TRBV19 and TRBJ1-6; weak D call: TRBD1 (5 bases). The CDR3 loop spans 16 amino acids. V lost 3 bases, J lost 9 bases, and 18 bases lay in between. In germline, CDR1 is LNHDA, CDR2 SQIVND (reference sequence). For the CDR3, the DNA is TGTGCCAGTAGTATGATCCGAGGGACCAGGAGTTCACCCCTCCACTTT. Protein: CASSMIRGTRSSPLHF.

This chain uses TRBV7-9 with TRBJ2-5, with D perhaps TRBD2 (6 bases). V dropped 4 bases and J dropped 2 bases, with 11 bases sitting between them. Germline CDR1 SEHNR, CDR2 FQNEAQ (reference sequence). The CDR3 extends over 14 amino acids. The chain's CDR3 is CASSWGLEQETQYF. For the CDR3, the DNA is TGTGCCAGCAGCTGGGGACTGGAGCAAGAGACCCAGTACTTC.

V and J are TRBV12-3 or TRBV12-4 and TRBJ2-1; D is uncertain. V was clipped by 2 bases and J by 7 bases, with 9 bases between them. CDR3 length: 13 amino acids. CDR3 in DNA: TGTGCCAGCAGTTTAAGTAGATCTAATGAGCAGTTCTTC. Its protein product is CASSLSRSNEQFF.

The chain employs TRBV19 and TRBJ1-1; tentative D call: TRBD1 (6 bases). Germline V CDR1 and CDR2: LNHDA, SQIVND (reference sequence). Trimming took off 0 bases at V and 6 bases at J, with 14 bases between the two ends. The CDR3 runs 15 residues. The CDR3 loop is CASSIDPRGIPEAFF. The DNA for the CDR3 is TGTGCCAGTAGTATAGATCCCAGGGGAATCCCTGAAGCTTTCTTT.

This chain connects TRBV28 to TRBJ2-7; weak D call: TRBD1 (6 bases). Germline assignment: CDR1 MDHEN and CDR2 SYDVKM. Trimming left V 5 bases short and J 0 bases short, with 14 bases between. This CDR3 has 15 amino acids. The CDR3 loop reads CASSERQAYSYEQYF. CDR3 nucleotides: TGTGCCAGCAGTGAACGACAGGCCTACTCCTACGAGCAGTACTTC. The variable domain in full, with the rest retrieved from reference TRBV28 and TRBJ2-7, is DVKVTQSSRYLVKRTGEKVFLECVQDMDHENMFWYRQDPGLGLRLIYFSYDVKMKEKGDIPEGYSVSREKKERFSLILESASTNQTSMYLCASSERQAYSYEQYFGPGTRLTVT.

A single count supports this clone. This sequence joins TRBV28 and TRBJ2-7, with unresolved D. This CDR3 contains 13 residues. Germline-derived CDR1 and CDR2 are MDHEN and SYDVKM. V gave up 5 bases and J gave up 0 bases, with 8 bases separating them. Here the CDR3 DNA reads TGTGCCAGCAGTGACCACCTCTCCTACGAGCAGTACTTC. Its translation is CASSDHLSYEQYF.

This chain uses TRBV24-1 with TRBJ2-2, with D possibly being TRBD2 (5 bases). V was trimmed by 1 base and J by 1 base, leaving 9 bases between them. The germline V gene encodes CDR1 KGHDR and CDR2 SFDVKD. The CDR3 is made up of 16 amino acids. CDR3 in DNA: TGTGCCACCAGTGATTTTCCTCGGGGGAACACCGGGGAGCTGTTTTTT. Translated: CATSDFPRGNTGELFF.

The CDR3 loop reads CASSFGSVETQYF. CDR3 DNA: TGTGCCAGCAGCTTCGGTTCTGTAGAGACCCAGTACTTC. The chain combines TRBV7-8 with TRBJ2-5, with unresolved D. Trimming took 3 bases from V and 4 from J, leaving 9 bases between them. CDR3 length equals 13 residues. CDR1 and CDR2 from the germline V gene are SGHVS and FQNEAQ.

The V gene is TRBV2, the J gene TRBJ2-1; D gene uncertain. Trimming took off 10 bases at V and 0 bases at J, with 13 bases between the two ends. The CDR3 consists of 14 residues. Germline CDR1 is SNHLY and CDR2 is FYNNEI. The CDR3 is CATTPGPSYNEQFF. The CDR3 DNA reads TGTGCCACGACCCCGGGCCCCTCCTACAATGAGCAGTTCTTC.

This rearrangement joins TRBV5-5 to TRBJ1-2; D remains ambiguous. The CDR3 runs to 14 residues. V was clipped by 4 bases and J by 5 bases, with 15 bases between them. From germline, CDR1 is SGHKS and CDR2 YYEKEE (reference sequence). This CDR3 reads CASSPGWVNYGYTF. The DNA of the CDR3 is TGTGCCAGCAGCCCGGGCTGGGTTAATTATGGCTACACCTTC.

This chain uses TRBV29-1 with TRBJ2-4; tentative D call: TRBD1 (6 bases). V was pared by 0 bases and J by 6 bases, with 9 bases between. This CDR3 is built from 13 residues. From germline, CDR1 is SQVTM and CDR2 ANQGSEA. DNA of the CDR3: TGCAGCGTTGAAGATACACAGGGAAACATTCAGTACTTC. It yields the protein CSVEDTQGNIQYF.

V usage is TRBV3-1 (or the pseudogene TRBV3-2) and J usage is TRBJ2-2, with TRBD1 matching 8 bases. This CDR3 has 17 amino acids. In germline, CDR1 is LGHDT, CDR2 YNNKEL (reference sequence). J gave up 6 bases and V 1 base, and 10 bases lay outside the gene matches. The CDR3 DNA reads TGTGCCAGCAGCCAAGGGAGATCGACAGGGGTTCCCGGGGAGCTGTTTTTT. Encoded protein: CASSQGRSTGVPGELFF.

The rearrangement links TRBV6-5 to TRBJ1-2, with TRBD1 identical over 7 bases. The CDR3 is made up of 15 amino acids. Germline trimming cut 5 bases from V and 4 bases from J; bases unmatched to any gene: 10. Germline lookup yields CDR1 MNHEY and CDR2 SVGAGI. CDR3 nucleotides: TGTGCCAGCAGTCCGACTCCAGGGGGGGTCTATGGCTACACCTTC. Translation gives CASSPTPGGVYGYTF.

The CDR3 DNA reads as TGTGCCAGCAGCATGGGGACAGGGAACACTGAAGCTTTCTTT. It encodes CASSMGTGNTEAFF. The J gene is TRBJ1-1, the V gene TRBV9; TRBD1 matches 8 bases. J was trimmed by 1 base and V by 4 bases; bases with no gene match: 3. This CDR3 comprises 14 residues. CDR1 and CDR2 (germline): SGDLS, YYNGEE.

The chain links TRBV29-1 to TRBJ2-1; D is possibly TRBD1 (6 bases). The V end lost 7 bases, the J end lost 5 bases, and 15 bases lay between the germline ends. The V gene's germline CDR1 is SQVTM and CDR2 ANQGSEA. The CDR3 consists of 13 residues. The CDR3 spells CSGQRDINNEQFF. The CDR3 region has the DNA TGCAGCGGGCAACGGGACATCAACAATGAGCAGTTCTTC.

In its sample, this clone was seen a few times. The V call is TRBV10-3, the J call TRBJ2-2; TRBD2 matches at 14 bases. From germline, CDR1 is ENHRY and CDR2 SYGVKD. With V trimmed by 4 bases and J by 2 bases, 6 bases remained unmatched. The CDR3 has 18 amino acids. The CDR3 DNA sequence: TGTGCCATCAGTGCCGGACTAGCGGGGGGTTCAAACACCGGGGAGCTGTTTTTT. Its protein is CAISAGLAGGSNTGELFF.

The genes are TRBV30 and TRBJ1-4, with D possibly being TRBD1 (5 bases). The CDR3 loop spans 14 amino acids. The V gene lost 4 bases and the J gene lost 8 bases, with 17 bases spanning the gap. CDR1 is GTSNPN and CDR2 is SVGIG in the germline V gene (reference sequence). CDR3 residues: CAWMRGDSSEKLFF. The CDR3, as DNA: TGTGCCTGGATGCGGGGGGACTCATCCGAAAAACTGTTTTTT.

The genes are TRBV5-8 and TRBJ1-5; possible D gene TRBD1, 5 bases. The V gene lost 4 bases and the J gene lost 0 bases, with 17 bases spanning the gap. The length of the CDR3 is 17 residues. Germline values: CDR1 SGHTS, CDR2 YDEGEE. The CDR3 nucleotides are TGTGCCAGCAGCCCTGGAAGACAGTACCATAGCAATCAGCCCCAGCATTTT. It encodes CASSPGRQYHSNQPQHF.

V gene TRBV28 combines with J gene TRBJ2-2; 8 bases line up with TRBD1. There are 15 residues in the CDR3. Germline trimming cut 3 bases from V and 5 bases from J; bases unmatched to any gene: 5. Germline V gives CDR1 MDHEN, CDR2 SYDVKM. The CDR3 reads CASSLPQGGTGELFF. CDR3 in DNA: TGTGCCAGCAGTTTGCCACAGGGGGGAACCGGGGAGCTGTTTTTT.

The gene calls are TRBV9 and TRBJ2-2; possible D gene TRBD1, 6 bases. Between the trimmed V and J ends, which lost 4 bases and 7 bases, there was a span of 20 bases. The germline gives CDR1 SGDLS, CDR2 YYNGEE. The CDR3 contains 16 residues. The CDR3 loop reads CASSPVGGAYVGELFF. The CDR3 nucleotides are TGTGCCAGCAGCCCGGTTGGGGGCGCGTATGTCGGGGAGCTGTTTTTT.

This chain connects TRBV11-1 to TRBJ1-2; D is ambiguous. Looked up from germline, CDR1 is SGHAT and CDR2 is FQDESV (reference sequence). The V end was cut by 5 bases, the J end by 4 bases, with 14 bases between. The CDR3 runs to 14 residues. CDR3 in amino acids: CASSPGPPRYGYTF. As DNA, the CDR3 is TGTGCCAGCAGCCCCGGGCCGCCTCGCTATGGCTACACCTTC.

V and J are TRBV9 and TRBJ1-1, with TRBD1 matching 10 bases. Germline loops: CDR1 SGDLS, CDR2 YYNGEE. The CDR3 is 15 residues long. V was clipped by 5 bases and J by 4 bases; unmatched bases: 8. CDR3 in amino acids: CASSHGTGDGTEAFF. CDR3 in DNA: TGTGCCAGCAGTCACGGGACAGGGGATGGCACTGAAGCTTTCTTT.

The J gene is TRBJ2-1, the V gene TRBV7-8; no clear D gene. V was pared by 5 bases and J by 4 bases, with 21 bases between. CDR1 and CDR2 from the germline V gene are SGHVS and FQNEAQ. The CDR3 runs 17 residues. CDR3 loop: CASSTTTTRSLYNEQFF. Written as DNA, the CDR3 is TGTGCCAGCAGCACAACGACGACGCGGTCCCTATACAATGAGCAGTTCTTC.

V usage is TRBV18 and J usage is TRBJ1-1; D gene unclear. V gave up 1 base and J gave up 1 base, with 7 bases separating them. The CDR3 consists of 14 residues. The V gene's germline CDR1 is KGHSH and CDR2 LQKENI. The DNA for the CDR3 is TGTGCCAGCTCACCACGTCGCGAGAACACTGAAGCTTTCTTT. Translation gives CASSPRRENTEAFF.

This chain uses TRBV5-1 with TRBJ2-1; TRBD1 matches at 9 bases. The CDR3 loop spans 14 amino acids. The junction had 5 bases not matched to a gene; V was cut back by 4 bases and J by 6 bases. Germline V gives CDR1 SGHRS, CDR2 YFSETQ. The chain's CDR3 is CASSTGTGSNEQFF. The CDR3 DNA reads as TGCGCCAGCAGCACCGGGACAGGGTCCAATGAGCAGTTCTTC.

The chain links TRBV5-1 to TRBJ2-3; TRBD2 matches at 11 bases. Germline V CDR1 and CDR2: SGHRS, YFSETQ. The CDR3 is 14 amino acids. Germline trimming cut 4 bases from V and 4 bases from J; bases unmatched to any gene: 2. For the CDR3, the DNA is TGCGCCAGCAGCGTACTAGCGGGGGCAGATACGCAGTATTTT. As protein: CASSVLAGADTQYF.

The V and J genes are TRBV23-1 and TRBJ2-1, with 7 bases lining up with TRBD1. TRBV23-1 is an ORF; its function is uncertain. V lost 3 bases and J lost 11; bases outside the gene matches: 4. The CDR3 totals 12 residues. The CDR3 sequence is CASSQQTGKQFF. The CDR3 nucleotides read TGCGCCAGCAGTCAGCAGACAGGGAAGCAGTTCTTC.

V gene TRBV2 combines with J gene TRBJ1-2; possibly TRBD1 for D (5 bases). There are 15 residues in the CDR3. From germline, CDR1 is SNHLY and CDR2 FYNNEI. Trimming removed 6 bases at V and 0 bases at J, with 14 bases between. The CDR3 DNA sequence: TGTGCCAGCAGGGGGGAGAGGCAAGCTAACTATGGCTACACCTTC. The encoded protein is CASRGERQANYGYTF.

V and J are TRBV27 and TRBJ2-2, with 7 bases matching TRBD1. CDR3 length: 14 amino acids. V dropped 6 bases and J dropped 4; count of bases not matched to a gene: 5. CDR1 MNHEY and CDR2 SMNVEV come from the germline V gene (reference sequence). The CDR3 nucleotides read TGTGCCAGCAGGGTGGGACAGATCACCGGGGAGCTGTTTTTT. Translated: CASRVGQITGELFF.

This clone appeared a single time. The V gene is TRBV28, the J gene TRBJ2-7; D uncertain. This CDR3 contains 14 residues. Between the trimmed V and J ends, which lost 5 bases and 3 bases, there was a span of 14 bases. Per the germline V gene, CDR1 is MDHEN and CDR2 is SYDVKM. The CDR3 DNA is TGTGCCAGCAGTCCGCATTCCGTAGTCTACGAGCAGTACTTC. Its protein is CASSPHSVVYEQYF. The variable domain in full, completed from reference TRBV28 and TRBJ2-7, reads DVKVTQSSRYLVKRTGEKVFLECVQDMDHENMFWYRQDPGLGLRLIYFSYDVKMKEKGDIPEGYSVSREKKERFSLILESASTNQTSMYLCASSPHSVVYEQYFGPGTRLTVT.

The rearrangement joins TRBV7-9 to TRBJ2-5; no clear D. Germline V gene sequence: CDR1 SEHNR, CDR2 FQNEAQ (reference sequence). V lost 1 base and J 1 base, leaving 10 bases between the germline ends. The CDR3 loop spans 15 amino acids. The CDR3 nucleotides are TGTGCCAGCAGCTTAGGGGTGGCTGGCCAAGAGACCCAGTACTTC. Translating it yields CASSLGVAGQETQYF.

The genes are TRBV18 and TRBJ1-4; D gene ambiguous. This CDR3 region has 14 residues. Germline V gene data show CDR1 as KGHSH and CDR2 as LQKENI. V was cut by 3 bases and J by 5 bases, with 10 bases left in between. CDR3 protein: CASSPGQLNEKLFF. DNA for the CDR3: TGTGCCAGCTCACCGGGCCAGCTAAATGAAAAACTGTTTTTT.